This is a list of T cell receptor beta chains from one sample in a study of cytomegalovirus exposure and HLA in healthy donors. Here immunoSEQ multiplex PCR was the method, and the copy in TCRdb shows in-frame clones only, minus some. This sample has fewer than 200,000 clones, with approximately 78% found just once. What was sequenced was PBMCs. All receptors derive from a girl aged 2-10 years in good health and CMV-seropositive. The CDR3 runs from the conserved cysteine through the conserved F or W. D genes are given only for firm matches. Clone size is given for some rows only: seen once, a few or many times, or a class if the clone is expanded.

j_call | v_call | clone_size | d_call | cdr3_aa | cdr3_nt
TRBJ2-6 | TRBV4-1 | . | . | CASSPTGSGANVLTF | TGCGCCAGCAGCCCGACAGGCTCTGGGGCCAACGTCCTGACTTTC
TRBJ2-7 | TRBV11-2 | . | . | CASSLASNYEQYF | TGTGCCAGCAGCTTAGCGTCTAACTACGAGCAGTACTTC
TRBJ2-7 | TRBV19 | . | TRBD1 | CASSITGGAYEQYF | TGTGCCAGTAGTATCACAGGGGGCGCGTACGAGCAGTACTTC
TRBJ1-2 | TRBV30 | . | TRBD1 | CAWSGGDSPLPGYPF | TGTGCCTGGAGCGGAGGGGACAGCCCCCTGCCTGGCTACCCCTTC
TRBJ2-5 | TRBV4-2 | few | . | CASSQDLVAEGTQYF | TGTGCCAGCAGCCAAGATCTAGTAGCCGAGGGGACCCAGTACTTC
TRBJ1-2 | TRBV29-1 | . | TRBD1 | CSVGQLTGSYGYTF | TGCAGCGTTGGACAACTGACAGGGTCCTATGGCTACACCTTC
TRBJ2-7 | TRBV21-1 | . | . | CASSLQTSGTTYEQYF | TGTGCCAGCAGCCTCCAGACTAGCGGGACTACCTACGAGCAGTACTTC
TRBJ1-1 | TRBV10-3 | . | TRBD1 | CAISLSGQENTEAFF | TGTGCCATCAGTTTATCGGGACAGGAGAACACTGAAGCTTTCTTT
TRBJ2-1 | TRBV15 | . | TRBD2 | CATGKAGVLRGDNEQFF | TGTGCCACCGGAAAAGCGGGAGTTCTCCGGGGGGACAATGAGCAGTTCTTC
TRBJ1-2 | TRBV5-1 | . | TRBD1 | CASSFKGAGYTF | TGCGCCAGCAGCTTCAAGGGGGCTGGCTACACCTTC